One sample yielded the 4 T cell receptor beta chains listed below, sequenced in a study of T cell responses to AZD1222 COVID-19 vaccine. Profiled with immunoSEQ multiplex PCR; TCRdb holds only in-frame clones, not every one. The data show roughly 43,000 clones, roughly 75% seen once. The starting material was peripheral blood, obtained 28 days after the second dose of the MenACWY control vaccine. The receptors were sampled from an adult who received the MenACWY meningococcal vaccine as a control.

The V gene is TRBV30, the J gene TRBJ1-2, with D maybe TRBD1 (5 bases). CDR1 is GTSNPN, CDR2 SVGIG, per germline (reference sequence). The V gene lost 1 base and the J gene lost 2 bases, with 8 bases spanning the gap. CDR3 length: 13 amino acids. CDR3 DNA sequence: TGTGCCTGGAGTGGGGGGTCCAACTATGGCTACACCTTC. It translates to CAWSGGSNYGYTF.

The chain joins TRBV2 to TRBJ1-1; 7 positions match TRBD1. The V segment lost 5 bases and the J segment 7 bases; nucleotides outside the gene matches: 10. Germline-derived CDR1 and CDR2 are SNHLY and FYNNEI. The CDR3 covers 14 residues. The CDR3 DNA follows: TGTGCCAGCAGTTCAGACAGGGTTCCGGTTGAAGCTTTCTTT. It codes for CASSSDRVPVEAFF. Drawing the rest from reference TRBV2 and TRBJ1-1, the complete variable domain is EPEVTQTPSHQVTQMGQEVILRCVPISNHLYFYWYRQILGQKVEFLVSFYNNEISEKSEIFDDQFSVERPDGSNFTLKIRSTKLEDSAMYFCASSSDRVPVEAFFGQGTRLTVV.

The gene calls are TRBV7-8 and TRBJ1-6, with a tentative D call TRBD1 (5 bases). Trimming took 6 bases from V and 5 from J, leaving 11 bases between them. Germline V gene data show CDR1 as SGHVS and CDR2 as FQNEAQ. The CDR3 contains 14 residues. This chain's CDR3 is CASSGRGDNSPLHF. CDR3 coding DNA: TGTGCCAGCAGTGGACGGGGGGATAATTCACCCCTCCACTTT.

The genes are TRBV29-1 and TRBJ1-1; D unresolved. The CDR3 consists of 15 residues. In germline, CDR1 is SQVTM, CDR2 ANQGSEA. Trimming shortened V by 7 bases and J by 3 bases, and 21 bases separated the two germline ends. The CDR3 DNA follows: TGCAGCGGTGTTAATTCAGGAGGTGGGGACACTGAAGCTTTCTTT. It codes for CSGVNSGGGDTEAFF.